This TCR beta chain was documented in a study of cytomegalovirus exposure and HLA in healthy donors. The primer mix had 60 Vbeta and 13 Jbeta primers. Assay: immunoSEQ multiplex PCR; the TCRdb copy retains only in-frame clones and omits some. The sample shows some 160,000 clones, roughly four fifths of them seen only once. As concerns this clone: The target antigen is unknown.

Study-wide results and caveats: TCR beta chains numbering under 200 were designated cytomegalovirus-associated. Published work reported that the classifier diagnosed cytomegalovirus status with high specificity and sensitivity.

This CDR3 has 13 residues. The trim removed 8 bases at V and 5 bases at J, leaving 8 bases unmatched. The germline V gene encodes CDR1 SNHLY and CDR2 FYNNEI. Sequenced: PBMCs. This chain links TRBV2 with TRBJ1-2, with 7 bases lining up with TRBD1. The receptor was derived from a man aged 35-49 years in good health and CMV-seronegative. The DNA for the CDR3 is TGTGCCAGCGATTTACAGGGGACGTATGGCTACACCTTC. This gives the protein CASDLQGTYGYTF.